This passage covers 5 T cell receptor beta chains from one sample sequenced in a study of cytomegalovirus exposure and HLA in healthy donors. Generated by immunoSEQ multiplex PCR, the TCRdb table keeps only in-frame clones and is missing some. The repertoire holds roughly 190,000 clones, with more than 75% as singletons. The sample comprised PBMCs. The receptors stem from a man aged 25 to 45 in good health and CMV-seropositive.

The chain couples TRBV7-6 to TRBJ1-2; 9 nucleotides agree with TRBD1. The CDR3 spans 16 residues. V lost 1 base and J lost 2; bases outside the gene matches: 5. CDR1 and CDR2 (germline): SGHVS, FNYEAQ. The CDR3 here is CASSLDPGQGNYGYTF. CDR3 DNA sequence: TGTGCCAGCAGCTTAGATCCCGGACAGGGGAACTATGGCTACACCTTC.

The chain recombines TRBV19 with TRBJ1-1; D call uncertain. The CDR3 has 14 amino acids. V dropped 6 bases and J dropped 4 bases, with 15 bases sitting between them. Per germline, CDR1 LNHDA and CDR2 SQIVND (reference sequence). The CDR3: CASSPNRLGTEAFF. CDR3 in DNA: TGTGCCAGTAGCCCTAATCGGCTTGGCACTGAAGCTTTCTTT.

The chain joins TRBV15 to TRBJ1-5; D gene uncertain. Between the trimmed V and J ends, which lost 8 bases and 0 bases, there was a span of 8 bases. The CDR3 runs to 13 residues. Germline values: CDR1 LNHNV, CDR2 YYDKDF (reference sequence). Here the CDR3 DNA reads TGTGCCACCGCCGCGTATAGCAATCAGCCCCAGCATTTT. Protein product: CATAAYSNQPQHF.

CDR3 bases: TGTGCCAGCAGCTGGAGCGGGGGGTCCTCCTACGAGCAGTACTTC. It is translated as CASSWSGGSSYEQYF. The rearrangement links TRBV7-9 to TRBJ2-7, with 9 nucleotides matching TRBD2. The CDR3 has 15 residues. J was trimmed by 0 bases and V by 4 bases; bases with no gene match: 4. Germline CDR1 and CDR2: SEHNR and FQNEAQ (reference sequence).

V usage is TRBV30 and J usage is TRBJ1-2; no clear D. CDR1 is GTSNPN and CDR2 is SVGIG in the germline V gene (reference sequence). The CDR3 sequence is 11 residues long. The ends were cut back, 0 bases at V and 6 bases at J, with 5 bases in the middle. The DNA of the CDR3 is TGTGCCTGGAGTGTCACGGATGGCTACACCTTC. Translated, it gives CAWSVTDGYTF.